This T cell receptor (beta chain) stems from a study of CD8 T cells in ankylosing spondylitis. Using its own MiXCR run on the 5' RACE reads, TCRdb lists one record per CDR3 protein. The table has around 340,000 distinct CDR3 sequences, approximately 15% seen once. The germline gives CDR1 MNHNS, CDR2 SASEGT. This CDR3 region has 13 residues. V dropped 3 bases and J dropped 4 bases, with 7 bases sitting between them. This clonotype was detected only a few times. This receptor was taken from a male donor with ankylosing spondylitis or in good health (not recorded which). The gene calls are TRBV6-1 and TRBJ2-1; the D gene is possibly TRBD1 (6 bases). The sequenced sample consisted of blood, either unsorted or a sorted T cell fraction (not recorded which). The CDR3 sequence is CASSETGYNEQFF. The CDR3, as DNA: TGTGCCAGCAGTGAGACAGGATACAATGAGCAGTTCTTC.